This TCR beta chain emerged from a study of blood T cell repertoires in COVID-19. V lost 0 bases to trimming and J lost 3 bases, with 15 bases between them. The CDR3 is 15 amino acids. Germline V CDR1 and CDR2: GTSNPN, SVGIG (reference sequence). The method was immunoSEQ multiplex PCR; TCRdb's version includes in-frame clones alone and lacks a portion of them. Of roughly 280,000 clones in the sample, 75% to 90% were seen once. This clone is a singleton in its sample. Sequenced: PBMCs or T cells enriched from blood (not recorded which). The TCR sequence derives from a young woman who had recovered from COVID-19. This chain links TRBV30 with TRBJ2-7; D ambiguous. This CDR3 reads CAWSVGPNRNYEQYF. The CDR3 DNA sequence: TGTGCCTGGAGTGTTGGGCCAAATCGAAACTACGAGCAGTACTTC.